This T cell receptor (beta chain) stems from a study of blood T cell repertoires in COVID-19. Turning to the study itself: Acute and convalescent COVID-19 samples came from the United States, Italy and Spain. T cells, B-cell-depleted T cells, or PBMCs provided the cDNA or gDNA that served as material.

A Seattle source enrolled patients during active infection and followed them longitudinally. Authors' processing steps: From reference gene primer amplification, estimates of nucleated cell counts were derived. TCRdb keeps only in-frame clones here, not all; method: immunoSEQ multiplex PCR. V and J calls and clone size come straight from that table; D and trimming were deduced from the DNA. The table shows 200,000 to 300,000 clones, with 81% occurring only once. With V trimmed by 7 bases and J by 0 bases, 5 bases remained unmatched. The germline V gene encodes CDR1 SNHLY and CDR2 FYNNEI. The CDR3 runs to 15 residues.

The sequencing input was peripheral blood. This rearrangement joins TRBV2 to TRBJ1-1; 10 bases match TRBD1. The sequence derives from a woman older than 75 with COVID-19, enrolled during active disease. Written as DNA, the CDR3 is TGTGCCAGCAATAGACAGGGGGCCGTGAACACTGAAGCTTTCTTT. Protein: CASNRQGAVNTEAFF. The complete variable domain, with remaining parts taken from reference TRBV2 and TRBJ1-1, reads EPEVTQTPSHQVTQMGQEVILRCVPISNHLYFYWYRQILGQKVEFLVSFYNNEISEKSEIFDDQFSVERPDGSNFTLKIRSTKLEDSAMYFCASNRQGAVNTEAFFGQGTRLTVV.